The 11 T cell receptor beta chains in this list originate from one sample, sequenced in a study of shared clonotypes between healthy human individuals. The assay was immunoSEQ multiplex PCR, and TCRdb's table has in-frame clones only and misses some. This table holds over a million clones, approximately 98.5% found once. Sequenced sample: naive CD4+ T cells sorted from blood. Stated subset: CD45RA+ positively selected. These receptors were obtained from a young man in good health.

This chain connects TRBV4-3 to TRBJ1-4, with D possibly being TRBD1 (6 bases). Germline CDR1 reads LGHNA; CDR2 reads YSLEER. V lost 4 bases and J 4 bases, leaving 13 bases between the germline ends. The CDR3 totals 15 residues. The CDR3 coding sequence is TGCGCCAGCAGCCGCAGGGGCGGGGGTAATGAAAAACTGTTTTTT. Protein sequence: CASSRRGGGNEKLFF.

The J gene is TRBJ2-7, the V gene TRBV12-5; D possibly corresponds to TRBD2 (6 bases). The CDR3 sequence is 14 residues long. V lost 7 bases to trimming and J lost 2 bases, with 15 bases between them. CDR1 is LGHNT and CDR2 is FRNRAP in the germline V gene. CDR3 DNA sequence: TGTGCTAGTGTTAACCGGGACTTCACCTACGAGCAGTACTTC. Protein product: CASVNRDFTYEQYF.

In the case of this clone: Other nucleotide sequences in the sample specify the same CDR3. The chain couples TRBV18 to TRBJ2-1; D is ambiguous. Germline-derived CDR1 and CDR2 are KGHSH and LQKENI. The CDR3 has 14 amino acids. The germline V and J ends were trimmed by 3 bases and 1 base, with 7 bases remaining between them. The CDR3 coding sequence is TGTGCCAGCTCACCCACGGGTTCCTACAATGAGCAGTTCTTC. As protein: CASSPTGSYNEQFF.

The gene calls are TRBV25-1 and TRBJ2-7, with 7 bases matching TRBD2. The V and J ends lost 6 bases and 6 bases, in that order; junction bases with no gene match: 11. Germline assignment: CDR1 MGHDK and CDR2 SYGVNS. The CDR3 runs 14 residues. The DNA of the CDR3 is TGTGCCAGCAGCCAAAGCGGGATAAGGAGCGAGCAGTACTTC. Translating gives CASSQSGIRSEQYF.

This clone was observed once. The rearrangement links TRBV11-2 to TRBJ1-5, with D possibly matching TRBD1 (6 bases). The V and J ends lost 5 bases and 0 bases respectively, with 17 bases between them. This CDR3 is built from 17 residues. The germline V gene encodes CDR1 SGHAT and CDR2 FQNNGV. CDR3 nucleotides: TGTGCCAGCAGCCGATGGGGGCAGACACGTAGCAATCAGCCCCAGCATTTT. Translated: CASSRWGQTRSNQPQHF.

CDR3 loop: CASSQAAGGYEQFF. The CDR3 DNA reads as TGCGCCAGCAGCCAGGCGGCAGGGGGCTATGAGCAGTTCTTC. The chain recombines TRBV5-1 with TRBJ2-1, with 8 bases aligning to TRBD1. Germline-derived CDR1 and CDR2 are SGHRS and YFSETQ. The trim removed 4 bases at V and 8 bases at J, leaving 8 bases unmatched. The CDR3 runs to 14 residues.

The genes are TRBV6-5 and TRBJ1-3, with 7 bases aligning to TRBD1. There are 15 residues in the CDR3. Trimming took 5 bases from V and 1 from J; bases not matched to a gene: 5. Germline lookup yields CDR1 MNHEY and CDR2 SVGAGI. The DNA for the CDR3 is TGTGCCAGCAGTCGACAGGGTAGTTCTGGAAACACCATATATTTT. Amino acids: CASSRQGSSGNTIYF.

The rearrangement joins TRBV4-1 to TRBJ2-1; D not certain. CDR1 is MGHRA, CDR2 YSYEKL, per germline. The germline V and J ends were trimmed by 4 bases and 5 bases, with 15 bases remaining between them. The CDR3 totals 15 residues. The chain's CDR3 is CASSPLGIGNNEQFF. The CDR3 nucleotides read TGCGCCAGCAGCCCCCTGGGGATAGGGAACAATGAGCAGTTCTTC.

The V gene is TRBV2, the J gene TRBJ2-1, with D uncertain. Germline V gene data show CDR1 as SNHLY and CDR2 as FYNNEI. The CDR3 is made up of 12 amino acids. V was trimmed by 4 bases and J by 11 bases, leaving 12 bases between them. CDR3 protein: CASSGVGSKQFF. In DNA, the CDR3 is TGTGCCAGCAGTGGCGTCGGTTCGAAGCAGTTCTTC.

The V call is TRBV28, the J call TRBJ2-7; the D is unclear. There are 14 residues in the CDR3. Between the trimmed V and J ends, which lost 1 base and 0 bases, there was a span of 7 bases. Germline V CDR1 and CDR2: MDHEN, SYDVKM. This CDR3 reads CASSLYPDSYEQYF. The CDR3 DNA follows: TGTGCCAGCAGTTTATATCCAGACTCCTACGAGCAGTACTTC.

The sample holds one count of this clone. The V call is TRBV28, the J call TRBJ2-2, with 7 bases lining up with TRBD2. The CDR3 has 15 residues. CDR1 and CDR2 from the germline V gene are MDHEN and SYDVKM. The trim removed 2 bases at V and 4 bases at J, leaving 4 bases unmatched. The DNA of the CDR3 is TGTGCCAGCAGTTTAGGGGGAGGGCTCACCGGGGAGCTGTTTTTT. It specifies CASSLGGGLTGELFF.